This T cell receptor beta chain was identified during a study of shared clonotypes between healthy human individuals. CD45RA-negative memory and CD45RA+ naive subsets were split from the CD4+ cells. Assay: immunoSEQ multiplex PCR; the TCRdb copy retains only in-frame clones and omits some. The data show about 1.1 million clones, approximately 80% seen once. As concerns this clone: Given a much more abundant clone one base away, this may be a read error. Other DNA sequences of this sample code for an identical CDR3.

Per germline, CDR1 SGHAT and CDR2 FQNNGV. The V gene lost 0 bases and the J gene lost 7 bases, with 7 bases spanning the gap. The CDR3 is 13 amino acids. This receptor was taken from a man aged 18 to 30 in good health. Some clones in this sample may be carry-over from other donors' samples. Sequencing used memory CD4+ T cells from PBMCs. Described subset: CD45RA-negative fraction. This chain joins TRBV11-2 and TRBJ1-5, with a weak D call TRBD1 (5 bases). The CDR3 is CASSLDRVQPQHF. The CDR3 coding sequence is TGTGCCAGCAGCTTAGACAGGGTCCAGCCCCAGCATTTT.